One sample yielded the 2 T cell receptor beta chains listed below, sequenced in a study of quantifying T cell responses using KT2 cells (dated by TCRdb to about 2017). At the level of the whole study: RNA was DNase-treated and reverse transcribed with TCR alpha and beta constant-region primers, mostly using SuperScript III.

Library preparation was by UMI-ligation and nested PCR. TCRdb lists the instrument as Illumina MiSeq. T4 RNA ligase 1 was used to ligate a single-stranded oligonucleotide containing the Illumina SP2 sequence and a UMI to the 3' end of the cDNA. PCR1 used about 4 cycles (98 degrees C 15 s, 69 degrees C 30 s, 72 degrees C 40 s), and the beta primer was an equimolar mix of RC1.1 and RC1.2 that covered TRBC1 and TRBC2. The public sequencing data were trimmed at Q25 with fastp and processed into clonotypes with MiXCR by TCRdb, which kept only in-frame beta chains. Every CDR3 protein is listed once, alongside the most common genes and DNA of its rows. The sample table records 39,000 or so distinct CDR3 sequences; approximately 15% of these occur just once. The ten largest make up approximately 40% of the sample. The sequenced sample consisted of PBMCs spiked with cells of the T cell clone KT2. These TCRs come from a human donor.

V and J are TRBV2 and TRBJ2-7; tentatively, D is TRBD1 (6 bases). Between the trimmed V and J ends, which lost 2 bases and 1 base, there was a span of 12 bases. There are 15 residues in the CDR3. Germline assignment: CDR1 SNHLY and CDR2 FYNNEI. CDR3 in amino acids: CASSESVQGSYEQYF. The CDR3 DNA is TGTGCCAGCAGTGAATCGGTCCAGGGGTCCTACGAGCAGTACTTC.

This clonotype was counted only a few times. As DNA, the CDR3 is TGTGCCAGCAGTGCGACAGGGGATCAGCCCCAGCATTTT. It yields the protein CASSATGDQPQHF. The chain links TRBV2 to TRBJ1-5; TRBD1 aligns across 8 bases. The CDR3 runs to 13 residues. The germline V gene has CDR1 SNHLY and CDR2 FYNNEI. V lost 4 bases, J lost 5 bases, and 1 base stayed unmatched.